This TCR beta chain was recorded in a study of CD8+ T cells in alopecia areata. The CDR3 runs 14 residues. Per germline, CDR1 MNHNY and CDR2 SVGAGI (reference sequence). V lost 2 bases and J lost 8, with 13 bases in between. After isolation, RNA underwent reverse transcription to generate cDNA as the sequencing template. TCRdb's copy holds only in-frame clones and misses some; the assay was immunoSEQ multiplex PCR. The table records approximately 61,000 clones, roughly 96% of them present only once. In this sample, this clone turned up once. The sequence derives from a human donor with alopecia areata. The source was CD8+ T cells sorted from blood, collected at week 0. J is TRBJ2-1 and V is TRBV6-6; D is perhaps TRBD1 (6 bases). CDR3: CASSYVGRGDEQFF. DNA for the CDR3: TGTGCCAGCAGTTACGTAGGCAGGGGAGATGAGCAGTTCTTC.